What follows is one TCR beta chain and its context. In the authors' workflow: Quantification of nucleated cells was approximated via reference gene primer amplification. TCRdb keeps only in-frame clones here, not all; method: immunoSEQ multiplex PCR. V, J and clone size are those of that table, while D and trimming were read from the DNA. Here the sample spans fewer than 100,000 clones, approximately 85% being singletons. The entry originates in a study of blood T cell repertoires in COVID-19. Across the whole study: COVID-19 samples, acute and convalescent, were from the United States, Italy and Spain.

CDR1 is LGHNT and CDR2 is FRNRAP in the germline V gene. The junction had 6 bases not matched to a gene; V was cut back by 6 bases and J by 6 bases. This CDR3 is built from 14 residues. The rearrangement links TRBV12-5 to TRBJ2-1, with 9 bases that match TRBD2. Sequenced sample: peripheral blood. This sequence was found in a human donor in a cohort sampled during active COVID-19. The chain's CDR3 is CASGLGLASNEQFF. The CDR3 bases are TGTGCTAGTGGCCTGGGACTAGCTAGCAATGAGCAGTTCTTC.